The text below deals with one T cell receptor (beta chain). The sample comes from a study of blood T cell repertoires in COVID-19. Only in-frame clones appear in the TCRdb table, and some are missing; sequencing was by immunoSEQ multiplex PCR. The sample lists under 450,000 clones, approximately 91% occurring once. From germline, CDR1 is SEHNR and CDR2 FQNEAQ (reference sequence). The CDR3 length is 17 residues. The V end lost 4 bases, the J end lost 0 bases, and 16 bases lay between the germline ends. The V and J genes are TRBV7-9 and TRBJ1-5; D possibly corresponds to TRBD1 (5 bases). This sequence originates from a woman in her 40s who had been exposed to COVID-19. Input material: PBMCs or T cells enriched from blood (not recorded which). CDR3 DNA sequence: TGTGCCAGCAGCTCTTCGCGGACACATAATAGCAATCAGCCCCAGCATTTT. Residues: CASSSSRTHNSNQPQHF.